This entry describes one T cell receptor beta chain. This specimen belongs to a study of cytomegalovirus exposure and HLA in healthy donors. Study summary: The 120 or so validation repertoires, a later analysis reported, used the same platform as the approximately 670 first-cohort repertoires.

Germline lookup yields CDR1 SNHLY and CDR2 FYNNEI. V was clipped by 5 bases and J by 5 bases; unmatched bases: 4. The CDR3 runs 14 residues. The protocol was immunoSEQ multiplex PCR, while the TCRdb copy is restricted to in-frame clones and leaves out a portion. The sample contains about 130,000 clones, 85% to 95% of which appear only once. This chain links TRBV2 with TRBJ1-5, with TRBD1 matching over 9 bases. The sample comprised PBMCs. The TCR comes from a woman between 18 and 30 years old in good health and CMV-seronegative. Here the CDR3 DNA reads TGTGCCAGCAGTCAGCGACAGGGGGATCAGCCCCAGCATTTT. It codes for CASSQRQGDQPQHF.